These 30 T cell receptor beta chains came from one sample sequenced in a study of T cells in women clearing cervical HPV infection. Method: immunoSEQ multiplex PCR; TCRdb's copy keeps in-frame clones and lacks some. The listing records around 19,000 clones. Sample: blood buffy coat. Source of these receptors: a woman aged 18-70 years with a cervical HPV16 infection that either progressed to CIN3+ or cleared (not recorded which).

A remark on this clone: The CDR3 end falls 3 residues outside the read, so it is completed with the germline J gene. The chain employs TRBV7-2 and TRBJ1-2; a possible D gene is TRBD1 (5 bases). The CDR3 extends over 15 amino acids. In germline, CDR1 is SGHTA, CDR2 FQGNSA. CDR3 amino acids: CASSLPGVDIYDYTF. Incomplete CDR3 DNA: TGTGCCAGCAGCTTGCCTGGAGTGGACATCTACGAC.

Comments on this clone: The CDR3 end is not reached by the read, which stops 3 residues before it; the germline J gene fills it in. The gene calls are TRBV19 and TRBJ2-1; 9 bases match TRBD2. The CDR3 is 17 residues long. Germline CDR1 and CDR2: LNHDA and SQIVND (reference sequence). Trimming cost V 9 bases and J 1 base; bases outside gene matches: 13. Partial CDR3 DNA: TGTGCCAGCGGGGGTAGCGGGAGTCTGGGGTCCTACAATGAG. Translating it yields CASGGSGSLGSYNE. The entire CDR3 reads CASGGSGSLGSYNEQFF.

In the case of this clone: The sequenced fragment ends 3 residues before the CDR3 boundary, so the rest is inferred from the germline J gene. This sequence joins TRBV2 and TRBJ2-7; perhaps TRBD1 as D (6 bases). Germline CDR1 reads SNHLY; CDR2 reads FYNNEI. Trimming left V 7 bases short and J 1 base short, with 11 bases between. The CDR3 consists of 13 residues. The CDR3 spells CASMGAASYEQYF. Incomplete CDR3 DNA: TGTGCCAGCATGGGGGCGGCTTCCTACGAG.

Of note for this clone: Read coverage stops 3 residues before the CDR3 terminus; the germline J gene supplies the remainder. The rearrangement uses TRBV19 and TRBJ2-4; 8 bases agree with TRBD1. CDR3 size: 12 residues. The germline CDR1 and CDR2 sequences are LNHDA and SQIVND (reference sequence). The CDR3 bases that were read are TGTGCCAGTAGTATGGGACAGGCCGGT. As protein: CASSMGQAG. The entire CDR3 reads CASSMGQAGQYF.

Comments on this clone: The read terminates 3 residues ahead of where the CDR3 ends, so the germline J gene completes it. This chain joins TRBV5-4 and TRBJ1-1; 7 nucleotides align to TRBD1. This CDR3 region has 14 residues. The germline CDR1 and CDR2 sequences are SGHNT and YYREEE (reference sequence). V gave up 4 bases and J gave up 1 base; unmatched junction bases: 4. CDR3 loop: CASSTGQSNTEAFF. CDR3 bases read: TGTGCCAGCAGCACGGGACAGTCGAACACTGAA.

Regarding this clone: The sequenced fragment ends 3 residues before the CDR3 boundary, so the rest is inferred from the germline J gene. This chain connects TRBV10-1 to TRBJ2-5, with unresolved D. The germline gives CDR1 WNHNN, CDR2 SYGVQD (reference sequence). CDR3 length: 13 amino acids. Trimming removed 2 bases from V and 5 bases from J, with 9 bases in between. The chain's CDR3 is CASSETLQETQYF. CDR3 DNA (partial): TGCGCCAGCAGTGAGACCCTCCAGGAGACC.

As regards this clone: The CDR3 extends 3 residues past the end of the read, so its final part is completed from the germline J gene. The chain carries TRBV7-9 and TRBJ1-2, with D maybe TRBD1 (5 bases). The CDR3 runs to 15 residues. CDR1 SEHNR and CDR2 FQNEAQ come from the germline V gene (reference sequence). The chain's CDR3 is CASRPGLAGRGDYTF. CDR3 DNA (partial): TGTGCCAGCCGTCCGGGACTAGCGGGTAGAGGTGAC.

On this clone: Sequencing ends 3 residues short of the CDR3 end; the germline J gene provides the rest. V usage is TRBV11-2 and J usage is TRBJ1-1; weak D call: TRBD1 (5 bases). The CDR3 extends over 15 amino acids. Trimming shortened V by 5 bases and J by 0 bases, and 13 bases separated the two germline ends. In germline, CDR1 is SGHAT, CDR2 FQNNGV. The CDR3 here is CASSPRQLMNTEAFF. CDR3 DNA, as far as it was read: TGTGCCAGCAGCCCGCGACAGCTCATGAACACTGAA.

Concerning this clone: Read data end 3 residues before the CDR3 end; the end is taken from the germline J gene. The genes are TRBV19 and TRBJ1-5; TRBD1 is a possible D gene (6 bases). Germline-derived CDR1 and CDR2 are LNHDA and SQIVND (reference sequence). Deletions cut 6 bases from V and 4 bases from J, with 16 bases between. The CDR3 runs 15 residues. The sequenced CDR3 bases are TGTGCCAGTAGAGGGGGGGGGTCGGGAAATCAGCCC. Protein sequence: CASRGGGSGNQP. The CDR3 reads in full as CASRGGGSGNQPQHF.

By frequency, this clone registers medium-sized (0.01 to 0.1%). Read sequence stops 3 residues before the CDR3 end, and the germline J gene provides the missing end. J is TRBJ1-5 and V is TRBV6-2 or TRBV6-3; D gene uncertain. V was cut by 6 bases and J by 5 bases, with 11 bases left in between. Germline V gene data show CDR1 as MNHEY and CDR2 as SVGEGT. The CDR3 runs 13 residues. The CDR3 bases that were read are TGTGCCAGCAGACTCGTCTTGGATCAGCCC. This encodes CASRLVLDQP. The full CDR3 sequence reads CASRLVLDQPQHF.

To note about this clone: Read sequence stops 3 residues before the CDR3 end, and the germline J gene provides the missing end. The chain couples TRBV28 to TRBJ2-3; TRBD2 is a possible D gene (6 bases). The CDR3 runs 16 residues. The germline V gene encodes CDR1 MDHEN and CDR2 SYDVKM. Trimming shortened V by 2 bases and J by 2 bases, and 14 bases separated the two germline ends. CDR3 residues: CASSLSSGANTDTQYF. Partial CDR3 DNA: TGTGCCAGCAGTTTAAGTAGCGGAGCAAACACAGATACG.

Concerning this clone itself: The sequenced fragment ends 3 residues before the CDR3 boundary, so the rest is inferred from the germline J gene. J is TRBJ1-4 and V is TRBV20-1; perhaps TRBD1 as D (5 bases). Germline V lookup: CDR1 DFQATT, CDR2 SNEGSKA (reference sequence). V gave up 3 bases and J gave up 3 bases, with 14 bases separating them. The CDR3 sequence is 15 residues long. The part of the CDR3 DNA that was read is TGCAGTGCTAGTCTAGGGGCGGTAGCTAATGAAAAA. It codes for CSASLGAVANEK. The whole CDR3 is CSASLGAVANEKLFF.

About this clone: The read terminates 3 residues before the CDR3 end, so the remaining end is supplied by the germline J gene. This CDR3 is also generated by other DNA sequences in the sample. The chain links TRBV5-1 to TRBJ1-2, with TRBD1 matching over 8 bases. The ends lost 3 bases at V and 7 bases at J; junction bases unmatched: 5. CDR1 and CDR2 from the germline V gene are SGHRS and YFSETQ. There are 13 residues in the CDR3. CDR3 DNA (partial): TGCGCCAGCAGCTCCCAGGGGGCTCGTGGC. This gives the protein CASSSQGARG. The CDR3 in full is CASSSQGARGYTF.

Points on this clone: Read coverage stops 3 residues before the CDR3 terminus; the germline J gene supplies the remainder. This rearrangement joins TRBV5-6 to TRBJ1-1, with 7 bases matching TRBD1. The CDR3 loop spans 15 amino acids. Germline CDR1 SGHDT, CDR2 YYEEEE. V trimming: 4 bases; J trimming: 1 base; junction bases outside the gene matches: 7. CDR3 DNA, as far as it was read: TGTGCCAGCAGCCCGCAGACAGGGAGGAACACTGAA. Translating it yields CASSPQTGRNTE. The CDR3, in full, reads CASSPQTGRNTEAFF.

As concerns this clone: The read finishes 3 residues shy of the CDR3 end, and the germline J gene is used to complete it. This chain joins TRBV20-1 and TRBJ2-4, with 7 bases matching TRBD1. CDR1 is DFQATT and CDR2 is SNEGSKA in the germline V gene (reference sequence). Trimming at V came to 8 bases and at J to 0 bases, leaving 10 bases not matched to a gene. The CDR3 spans 15 residues. CDR3 DNA, as far as it was read: TGCAGTTCCCTTGAGGGGGCAATAGCCAAAAACATT. Translating gives CSSLEGAIAKNI. In full, the CDR3 reads CSSLEGAIAKNIQYF.

Regarding this clone: The read halts 3 residues ahead of the CDR3 end, with the missing end drawn from the germline J gene. The chain is built from TRBV5-1 and TRBJ1-2; D is undetermined. V lost 5 bases and J 2 bases, leaving 10 bases between the germline ends. There are 13 residues in the CDR3. The germline V gene has CDR1 SGHRS and CDR2 YFSETQ. The CDR3 DNA, read in part, is TGCGCCAGCAGGTTGCAGGAAAACTATGGC. This gives the protein CASRLQENYG. The full CDR3 protein reads CASRLQENYGYTF.

Comments on this clone: Germline is not matched at one junction end, which may reflect a read error. Partial CDR3 DNA: TGCGCCAGCAGCCAAGTCGCGGGGGTGAACACTGAA. Translated, it gives CASSQVAGVNTE. The entire CDR3 reads CASSQVAGVNTEAFF. J is TRBJ1-1 and V is TRBV4-2; perhaps TRBD1 as D (5 bases). The observed sequence ends 3 residues before the CDR3 terminus, with the missing tail filled in from the germline J gene. The CDR3 spans 15 residues. Germline lookup yields CDR1 LGHNA and CDR2 YNFKEQ.

On this clone itself: The sequenced fragment ends 3 residues before the CDR3 boundary, so the rest is inferred from the germline J gene. The V gene is TRBV2, the J gene TRBJ2-3, with 10 bases aligning to TRBD2. Germline V gene sequence: CDR1 SNHLY, CDR2 FYNNEI. The CDR3 has 14 residues. The CDR3 spells CASRTSGYQETQYF. The sequenced CDR3 bases are TGTGCCAGCAGGACTAGCGGGTACCAAGAGACG.

As to this clone: The read is 3 residues too short to cover the CDR3 end, so that end is filled in from the germline J gene. This sequence joins TRBV7-9 and TRBJ1-1; D may be TRBD1 (6 bases). Germline V lookup: CDR1 SEHNR, CDR2 FQNEAQ (reference sequence). The CDR3 runs to 15 residues. CDR3 DNA, as far as it was read: TGTGCCAGCAGCCCACTAGCGGACAGCACAGATACG. Its protein is CASSPLADSTDT. The entire CDR3 protein reads CASSPLADSTDTAFF.

To note about this clone: The CDR3 is cut off 3 residues early in the read; its end comes from the germline J gene. The chain employs TRBV14 and TRBJ1-2, with D perhaps TRBD1 (6 bases). The CDR3 spans 16 residues. Trimming took off 4 bases at V and 1 base at J, with 16 bases between the two ends. Germline CDR1 SGHDN, CDR2 FVKESK. The part of the CDR3 DNA that was read is TGTGCCAGCAGCCCCCCGTGGGGGGGCTTTAACTATGGC. This sequence encodes CASSPPWGGFNYG. The entire CDR3 reads CASSPPWGGFNYGYTF.

Remarks on this clone: Coverage ceases 3 residues before the CDR3 finishes, and the germline J gene fills in the end. This chain joins TRBV5-4 and TRBJ1-2; D is possibly TRBD1 (6 bases). Trimming pared 0 bases from V and 0 bases from J, leaving 9 bases between. The CDR3 has 15 residues. Germline values: CDR1 SGHNT, CDR2 YYREEE (reference sequence). The CDR3 loop reads CASSLEGHSNYGYTF. Partial CDR3 DNA: TGTGCCAGCAGCTTGGAGGGACACTCTAACTATGGC.

As for this clone: Sequencing ends 3 residues short of the CDR3 end; the germline J gene provides the rest. This chain joins TRBV27 and TRBJ2-3; 9 bases are a match to TRBD2. Germline trimming cut 3 bases from V and 4 bases from J; bases unmatched to any gene: 5. The CDR3 runs to 15 residues. Looked up from germline, CDR1 is MNHEY and CDR2 is SMNVEV (reference sequence). The sequenced CDR3 bases are TGTGCCAGCAGTTTCGATAGCGGGAGTGCAGATACG. This translates into CASSFDSGSADT. The CDR3, in full, reads CASSFDSGSADTQYF.

On this clone: The missing CDR3 end, 3 residues past where the read stops, is filled in from the germline J gene. This rearrangement joins TRBV30 to TRBJ1-6; TRBD1 matches at 7 bases. The CDR3 extends over 13 amino acids. Trimming cost V 3 bases and J 8 bases; bases outside gene matches: 4. Germline loops: CDR1 GTSNPN, CDR2 SVGIG (reference sequence). CDR3 protein: CAWRDRTDSPLHF. The part of the CDR3 DNA that was read is TGTGCCTGGAGGGACAGGACCGATTCACCC.

Details on this clone: Coverage ceases 3 residues before the CDR3 finishes, and the germline J gene fills in the end. The chain combines TRBV12-3 or TRBV12-4 with TRBJ2-2; 7 nucleotides line up with TRBD2. The CDR3 contains 17 residues. Unmatched junction bases numbered 14, after V lost 4 bases and J lost 6 bases. The CDR3 DNA, read in part, is TGTGCCAGCAGTTCAGCGACTAGCAGTTTGAGAGCCGGGGAG. Amino acid sequence: CASSSATSSLRAGE. The full CDR3 sequence reads CASSSATSSLRAGELFF.

About this clone: The CDR3 end is not reached by the read, which stops 3 residues before it; the germline J gene fills it in. The chain uses TRBV19 and TRBJ2-3; 8 bases line up with TRBD1. CDR3 length: 14 amino acids. CDR1 LNHDA and CDR2 SQIVND come from the germline V gene (reference sequence). V was clipped by 7 bases and J by 1 base; unmatched bases: 4. Here the CDR3 reads CASNRGFGTDTQYF. The CDR3 bases that were read are TGTGCCAGTAACAGGGGGTTCGGCACAGATACG. The full variable domain, its missing parts supplied by reference TRBV19 and TRBJ2-3, is DGGITQSPKYLFRKEGQNVTLSCEQNLNHDAMYWYRQDPGQGLRLIYYSQIVNDFQKGDIAEGYSVSREKKESFPLTVTSAQKNPTAFYLCASNRGFGTDTQYFGPGTRLTVL.

The CDR3 region is CASSGPSGSTYNEQFF. The covered CDR3 bases are TGTGCCAGCAGCGGCCCAAGCGGGAGTACTTACAATGAG. This sequence joins TRBV13 and TRBJ2-1; 8 nucleotides align to TRBD2. The read terminates 3 residues ahead of where the CDR3 ends, so the germline J gene completes it. Trimming removed 5 bases from V and 4 bases from J; junction bases left unmatched: 10. Germline CDR1 reads PRHDT; CDR2 reads FYEKMQ (reference sequence). This CDR3 region has 16 residues. The entire variable domain, with the rest obtained from reference TRBV13 and TRBJ2-1, is as follows: AAGVIQSPRHLIKEKRETATLKCYPIPRHDTVYWYQQGPGQDPQFLISFYEKMQSDKGSIPDRFSAQQFSDYHSELNMSSLELGDSALYFCASSGPSGSTYNEQFFGPGTRLTVL.

The CDR3 sequence: CASSLMGQGVKLFF. The covered CDR3 bases are TGTGCCAGCAGCTTAATGGGACAGGGCGTAAAA. The gene calls are TRBV7-9 and TRBJ1-4, with 9 bases that match TRBD1. The read finishes 3 residues shy of the CDR3 end, and the germline J gene is used to complete it. The length of the CDR3 is 14 residues. With 2 bases clipped from V and 10 bases from J, the junction kept 5 bases outside the gene matches. The germline gives CDR1 SEHNR, CDR2 FQNEAQ (reference sequence).

A note on this clone: The CDR3 end lies 3 residues beyond the end of the read and is filled in from the germline J gene. The chain is built from TRBV2 and TRBJ2-5, with D perhaps TRBD2 (6 bases). V was trimmed by 6 bases and J by 1 base, leaving 21 bases between them. Germline CDR1 reads SNHLY; CDR2 reads FYNNEI. The CDR3 extends over 17 amino acids. The CDR3 bases that were read are TGTGCCAGCAGACCCCACCCTAGCGACCAGATCCAAGAGACC. Translating it yields CASRPHPSDQIQET. The entire CDR3 protein is CASRPHPSDQIQETQYF.

As concerns this clone: The read finishes 3 residues shy of the CDR3 end, and the germline J gene is used to complete it. Other DNA variants within this sample encode the same CDR3. The V call is TRBV6-2 or TRBV6-3, the J call TRBJ2-2; 8 bases fit TRBD1. This CDR3 has 15 amino acids. V lost 5 bases, J lost 2 bases, and 4 bases stayed unmatched. CDR1 MNHEY and CDR2 SVGEGT come from the germline V gene. This CDR3 is CASSHGQGNTGELFF. The CDR3 bases that were read are TGTGCCAGCAGTCACGGACAGGGAAACACCGGGGAG.

Worth noting for this clone: The read ends 3 residues early relative to the CDR3; the germline J gene fills the gap. The rearrangement links TRBV19 to TRBJ2-2; tentatively, D is TRBD1 (5 bases). The CDR3 sequence is 15 residues long. CDR1 and CDR2 (germline): LNHDA, SQIVND (reference sequence). Trimming left V 7 bases short and J 3 bases short, with 15 bases between. The CDR3 sequence: CASNRRSRDTGELFF. The covered CDR3 bases are TGTGCCAGTAACAGGCGTTCCCGGGACACCGGGGAG.